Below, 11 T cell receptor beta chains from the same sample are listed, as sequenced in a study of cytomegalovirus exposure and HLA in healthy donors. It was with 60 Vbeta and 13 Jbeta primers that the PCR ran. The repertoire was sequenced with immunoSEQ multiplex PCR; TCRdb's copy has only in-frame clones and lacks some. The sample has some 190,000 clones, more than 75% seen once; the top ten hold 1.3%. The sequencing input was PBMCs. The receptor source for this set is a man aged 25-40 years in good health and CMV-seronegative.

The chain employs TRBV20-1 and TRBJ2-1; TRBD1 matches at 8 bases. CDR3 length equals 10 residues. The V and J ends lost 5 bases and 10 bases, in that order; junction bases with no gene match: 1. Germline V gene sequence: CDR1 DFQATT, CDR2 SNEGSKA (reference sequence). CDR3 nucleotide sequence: TGCAGTGCTTACAGGGGGGAGCAGTTCTTC. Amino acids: CSAYRGEQFF.

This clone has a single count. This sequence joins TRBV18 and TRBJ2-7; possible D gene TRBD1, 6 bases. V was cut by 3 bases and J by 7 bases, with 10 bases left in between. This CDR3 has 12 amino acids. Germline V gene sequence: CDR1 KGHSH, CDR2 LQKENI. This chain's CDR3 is CASSPTGEEQYF. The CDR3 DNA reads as TGTGCCAGCTCACCGACAGGCGAAGAGCAGTACTTC.

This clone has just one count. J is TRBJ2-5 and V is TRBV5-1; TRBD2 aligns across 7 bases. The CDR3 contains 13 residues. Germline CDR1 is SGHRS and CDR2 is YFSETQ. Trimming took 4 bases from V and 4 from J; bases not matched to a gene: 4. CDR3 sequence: CASSTGGGETQYF. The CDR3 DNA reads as TGCGCCAGCAGCACTGGGGGGGGAGAGACCCAGTACTTC. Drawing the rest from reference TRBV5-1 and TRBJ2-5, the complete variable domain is KAGVTQTPRYLIKTRGQQVTLSCSPISGHRSVSWYQQTPGQGLQFLFEYFSETQRNKGNFPGRFSGRQFSNSRSEMNVSTLELGDSALYLCASSTGGGETQYFGPGTRLLVL.

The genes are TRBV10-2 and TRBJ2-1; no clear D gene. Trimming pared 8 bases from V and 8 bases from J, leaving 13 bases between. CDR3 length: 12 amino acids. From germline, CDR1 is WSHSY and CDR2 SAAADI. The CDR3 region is CASAQTLDEQFF. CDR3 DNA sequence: TGCGCCAGCGCCCAGACTCTAGATGAGCAGTTCTTC.

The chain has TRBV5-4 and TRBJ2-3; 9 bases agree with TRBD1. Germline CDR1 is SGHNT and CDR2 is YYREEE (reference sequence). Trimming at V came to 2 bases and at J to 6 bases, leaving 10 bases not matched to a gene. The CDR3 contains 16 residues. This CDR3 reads CASSFGDRVLTDTQYF. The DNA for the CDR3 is TGTGCCAGCAGCTTTGGGGACAGGGTATTGACGGATACGCAGTATTTT.

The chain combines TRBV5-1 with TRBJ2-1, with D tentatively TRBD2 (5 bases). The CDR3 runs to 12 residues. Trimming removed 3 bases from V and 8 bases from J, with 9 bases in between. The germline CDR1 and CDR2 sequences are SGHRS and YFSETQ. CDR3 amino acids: CASSSRGDEQFF. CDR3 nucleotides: TGCGCCAGCAGCTCCCGGGGTGATGAGCAGTTCTTC.

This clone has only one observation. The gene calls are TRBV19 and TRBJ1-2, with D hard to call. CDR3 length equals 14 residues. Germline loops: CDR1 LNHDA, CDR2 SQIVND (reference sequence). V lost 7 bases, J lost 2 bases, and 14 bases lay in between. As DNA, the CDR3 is TGTGCCAGTACACTCCCGTCCGGGAACTATGGCTACACCTTC. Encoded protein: CASTLPSGNYGYTF.

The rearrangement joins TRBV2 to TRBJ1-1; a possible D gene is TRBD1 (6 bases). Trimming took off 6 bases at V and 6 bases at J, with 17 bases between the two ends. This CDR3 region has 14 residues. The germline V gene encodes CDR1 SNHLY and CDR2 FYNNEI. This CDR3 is CASSPQQGSSEAFF. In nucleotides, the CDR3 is TGTGCCAGCAGCCCTCAACAGGGATCTTCTGAAGCTTTCTTT.

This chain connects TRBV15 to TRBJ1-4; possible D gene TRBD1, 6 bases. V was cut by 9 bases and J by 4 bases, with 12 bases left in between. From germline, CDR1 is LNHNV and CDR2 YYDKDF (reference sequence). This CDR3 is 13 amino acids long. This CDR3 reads CATGGRVNEKLFF. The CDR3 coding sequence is TGTGCCACTGGGGGCAGGGTTAATGAAAAACTGTTTTTT.

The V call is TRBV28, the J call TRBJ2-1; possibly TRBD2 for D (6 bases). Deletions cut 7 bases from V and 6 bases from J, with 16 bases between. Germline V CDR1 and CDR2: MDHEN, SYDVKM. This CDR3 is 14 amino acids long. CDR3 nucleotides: TGTGCCAGCAAAGTGAGGGACTTGGGCAATGAGCAGTTCTTC. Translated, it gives CASKVRDLGNEQFF.

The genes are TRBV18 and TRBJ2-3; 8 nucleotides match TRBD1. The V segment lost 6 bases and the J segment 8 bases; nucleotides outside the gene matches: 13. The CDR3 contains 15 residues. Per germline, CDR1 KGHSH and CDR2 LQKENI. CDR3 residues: CASSYGQGQLFTQYF. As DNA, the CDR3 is TGTGCCAGCTCTTACGGACAGGGCCAATTATTTACGCAGTATTTT.